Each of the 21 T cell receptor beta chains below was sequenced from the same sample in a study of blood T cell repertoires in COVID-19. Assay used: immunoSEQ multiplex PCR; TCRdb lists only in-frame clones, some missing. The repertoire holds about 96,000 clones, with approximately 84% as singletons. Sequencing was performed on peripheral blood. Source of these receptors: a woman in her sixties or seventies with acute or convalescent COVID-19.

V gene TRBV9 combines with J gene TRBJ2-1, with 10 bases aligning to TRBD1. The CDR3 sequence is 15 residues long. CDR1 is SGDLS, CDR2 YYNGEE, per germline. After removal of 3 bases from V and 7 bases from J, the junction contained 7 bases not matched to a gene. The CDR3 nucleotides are TGTGCCAGCAGCGACCGGGACAGGGGCAGAAATGAGCAGTTCTTC. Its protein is CASSDRDRGRNEQFF.

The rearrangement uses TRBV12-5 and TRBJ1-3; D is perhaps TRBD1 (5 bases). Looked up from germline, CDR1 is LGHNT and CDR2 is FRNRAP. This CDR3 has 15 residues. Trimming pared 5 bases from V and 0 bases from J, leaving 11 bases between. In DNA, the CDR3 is TGTGCTAGTGGTGCCAGGGATTTCTCTGGAAACACCATATATTTT. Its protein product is CASGARDFSGNTIYF.

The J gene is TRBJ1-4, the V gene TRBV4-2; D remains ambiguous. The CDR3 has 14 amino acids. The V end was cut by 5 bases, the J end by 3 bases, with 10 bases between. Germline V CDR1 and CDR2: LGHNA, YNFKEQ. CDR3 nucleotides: TGTGCCAGCAGCAACTACGGGGCTAATGAAAAACTGTTTTTT. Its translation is CASSNYGANEKLFF.

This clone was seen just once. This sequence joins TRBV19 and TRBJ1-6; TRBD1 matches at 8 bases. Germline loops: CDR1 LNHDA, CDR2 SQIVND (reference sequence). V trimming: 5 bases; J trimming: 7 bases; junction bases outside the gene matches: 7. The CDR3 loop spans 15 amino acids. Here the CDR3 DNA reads TGTGCCAGTAGTTTCAGCCGGACAGGGAATTCACCCCTCCACTTT. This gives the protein CASSFSRTGNSPLHF.

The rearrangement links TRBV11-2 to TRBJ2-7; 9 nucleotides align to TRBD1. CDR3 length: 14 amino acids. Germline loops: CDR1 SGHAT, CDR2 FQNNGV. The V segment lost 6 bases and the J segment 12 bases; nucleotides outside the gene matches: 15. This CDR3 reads CASRRVGQGLFRYF. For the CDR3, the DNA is TGTGCCAGCAGACGGGTGGGACAGGGTCTTTTTCGGTACTTC.

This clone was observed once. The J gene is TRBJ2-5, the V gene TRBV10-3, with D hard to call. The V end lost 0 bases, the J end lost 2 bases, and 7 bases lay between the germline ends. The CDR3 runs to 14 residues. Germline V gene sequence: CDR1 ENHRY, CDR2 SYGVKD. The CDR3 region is CAISESNGQETQYF. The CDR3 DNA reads TGTGCCATCAGTGAGTCGAACGGGCAAGAGACCCAGTACTTC.

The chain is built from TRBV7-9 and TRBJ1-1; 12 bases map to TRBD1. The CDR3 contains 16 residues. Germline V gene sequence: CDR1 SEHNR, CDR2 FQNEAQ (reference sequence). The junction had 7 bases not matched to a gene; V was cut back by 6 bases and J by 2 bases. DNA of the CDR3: TGTGCCAGCAGACCCCGGGACAGGGGGCGTAACACTGAAGCTTTCTTT. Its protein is CASRPRDRGRNTEAFF.

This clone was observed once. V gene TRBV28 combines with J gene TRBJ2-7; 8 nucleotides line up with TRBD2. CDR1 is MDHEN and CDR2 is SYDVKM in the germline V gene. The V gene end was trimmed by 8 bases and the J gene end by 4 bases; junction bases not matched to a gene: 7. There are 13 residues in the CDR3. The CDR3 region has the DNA TGTGCCAGCCGAACTAGCGGCGCGTACGAGCAGTACTTC. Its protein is CASRTSGAYEQYF.

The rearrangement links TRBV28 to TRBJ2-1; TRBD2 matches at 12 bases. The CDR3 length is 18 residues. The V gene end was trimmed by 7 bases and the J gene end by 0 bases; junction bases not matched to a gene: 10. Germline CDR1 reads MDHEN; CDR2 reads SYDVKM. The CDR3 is CASTAQTSGGSSYNEQFF. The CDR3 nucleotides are TGTGCCAGCACCGCCCAGACTAGCGGGGGTTCCTCCTACAATGAGCAGTTCTTC.

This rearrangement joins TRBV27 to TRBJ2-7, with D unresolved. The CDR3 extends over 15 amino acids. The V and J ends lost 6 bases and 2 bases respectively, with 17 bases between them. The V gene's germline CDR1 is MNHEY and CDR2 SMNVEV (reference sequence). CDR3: CASREQFYIPYEQYF. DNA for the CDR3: TGTGCCAGCAGGGAACAGTTTTACATTCCCTACGAGCAGTACTTC.

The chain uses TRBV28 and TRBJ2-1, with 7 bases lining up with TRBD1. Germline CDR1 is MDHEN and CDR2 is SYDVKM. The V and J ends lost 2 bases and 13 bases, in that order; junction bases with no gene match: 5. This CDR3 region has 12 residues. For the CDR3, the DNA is TGTGCCAGCAGTTTAATAGGGGGCGTCCAGTTCTTC. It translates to CASSLIGGVQFF.

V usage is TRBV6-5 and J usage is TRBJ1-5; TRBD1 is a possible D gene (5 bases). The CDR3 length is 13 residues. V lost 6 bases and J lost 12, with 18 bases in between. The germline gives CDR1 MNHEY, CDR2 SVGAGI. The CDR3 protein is CASSPRPSGLQHF. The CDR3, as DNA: TGTGCCAGCAGCCCCCGGCCGTCAGGGCTCCAGCATTTT.

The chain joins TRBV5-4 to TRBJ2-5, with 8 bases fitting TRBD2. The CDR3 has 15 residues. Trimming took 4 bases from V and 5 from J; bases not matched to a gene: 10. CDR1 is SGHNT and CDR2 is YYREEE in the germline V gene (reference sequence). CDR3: CASSGPVAGRETQYF. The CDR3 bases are TGTGCCAGCAGCGGGCCGGTAGCGGGGAGGGAGACCCAGTACTTC.

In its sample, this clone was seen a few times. CDR3 bases: TGTGCCAGCAGTGCGGCAGGCCTTGGCTACACCTTC. Translating gives CASSAAGLGYTF. V usage is TRBV2 and J usage is TRBJ1-2; no definite D call. The CDR3 sequence is 12 residues long. The germline V and J ends were trimmed by 4 bases and 7 bases, with 10 bases remaining between them. The germline gives CDR1 SNHLY, CDR2 FYNNEI.

CDR3 protein: CASSSLDSLKMNTEAFF. In nucleotides, the CDR3 is TGCGCCAGCAGCTCGCTGGACAGTCTAAAAATGAACACTGAAGCTTTCTTT. The V gene is TRBV4-1, the J gene TRBJ1-1; tentatively, D is TRBD1 (6 bases). CDR3 length: 17 residues. Germline assignment: CDR1 MGHRA and CDR2 YSYEKL. V was clipped by 5 bases and J by 0 bases, with 19 bases between them.

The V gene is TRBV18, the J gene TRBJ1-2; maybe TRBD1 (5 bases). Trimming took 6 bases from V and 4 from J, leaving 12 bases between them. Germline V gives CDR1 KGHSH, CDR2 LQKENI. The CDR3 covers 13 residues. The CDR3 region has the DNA TGTGCCAGCTCCGACAGTGAGTCCTATGGCTACACCTTC. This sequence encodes CASSDSESYGYTF.

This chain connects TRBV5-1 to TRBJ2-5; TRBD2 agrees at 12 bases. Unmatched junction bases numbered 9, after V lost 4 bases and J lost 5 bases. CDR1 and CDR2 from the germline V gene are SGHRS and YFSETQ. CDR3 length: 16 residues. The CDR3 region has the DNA TGCGCCAGCAGCCTGAGACTAGCGGGGGCTCAGGAGACCCAGTACTTC. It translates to CASSLRLAGAQETQYF.

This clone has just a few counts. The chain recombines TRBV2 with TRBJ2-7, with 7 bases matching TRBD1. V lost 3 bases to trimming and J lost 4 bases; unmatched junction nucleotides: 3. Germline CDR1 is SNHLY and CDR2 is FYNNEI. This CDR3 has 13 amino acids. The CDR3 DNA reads TGTGCCAGCAGTGACAGGGGGTTATACGAGCAGTACTTC. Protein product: CASSDRGLYEQYF.

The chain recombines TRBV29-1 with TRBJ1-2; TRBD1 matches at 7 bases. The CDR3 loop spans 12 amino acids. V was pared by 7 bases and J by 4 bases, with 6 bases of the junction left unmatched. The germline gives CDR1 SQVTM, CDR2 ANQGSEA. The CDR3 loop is CSAATGLYGYTF. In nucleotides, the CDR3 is TGCAGCGCCGCGACAGGGCTCTATGGCTACACCTTC.

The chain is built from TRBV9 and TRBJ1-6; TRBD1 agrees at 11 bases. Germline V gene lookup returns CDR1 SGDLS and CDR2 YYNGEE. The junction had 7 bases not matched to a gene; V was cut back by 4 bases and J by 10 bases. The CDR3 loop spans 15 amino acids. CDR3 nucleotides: TGTGCCAGCAGCCCGGGACAGGGGGTCCGCTCACCCCTCCACTTT. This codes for CASSPGQGVRSPLHF.

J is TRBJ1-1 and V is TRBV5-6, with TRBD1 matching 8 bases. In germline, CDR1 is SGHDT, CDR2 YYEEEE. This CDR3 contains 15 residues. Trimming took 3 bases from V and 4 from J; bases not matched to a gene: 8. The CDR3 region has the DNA TGTGCCAGCAGCTCAGAGACAGGGGCGGTCACTGAAGCTTTCTTT. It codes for CASSSETGAVTEAFF.